This TCR beta chain was identified in a study of somatic mutations in cytotoxic T cells in rheumatoid arthritis. Study outcomes and limitations: With 60 or so patients examined, about 8 had a largest CD8+ clone exceeding 20% of CD8+ cells.

Assay used: immunoSEQ multiplex PCR; TCRdb lists only in-frame clones, some missing. The profile covers about 10,000 clones, with around four fifths appearing a single time and about 8.1% taken by the ten largest. Germline V lookup: CDR1 SGHAT, CDR2 FQNNGV. This CDR3 contains 13 residues. V shed 5 bases and J 14 bases; nucleotides not matched to a gene: 8. The sample holds a few counts of this clone. Its antigen remains unknown. The chain combines TRBV11-2 with TRBJ1-6; 8 bases line up with TRBD1. The receptor comes from an adult with rheumatoid arthritis. Source material: CD8+ T cells sorted from blood. CDR3 region: CASSDGQGFSLHF. The CDR3 DNA reads TGTGCCAGCAGCGACGGACAGGGTTTCTCCCTCCACTTT.